This TCR beta chain was identified in a study of blood T cell repertoires in COVID-19. About the study: Spain, Italy and the United States supplied samples that represented acute and convalescent COVID-19. PBMCs, B-cell-depleted T cells, or T cells were the source of the cDNA or gDNA that made up the material.

Assay used: immunoSEQ multiplex PCR; TCRdb lists only in-frame clones, some missing. The data show about 270,000 clones, around 82% seen once. CDR3 length: 13 residues. The ends were cut back, 4 bases at V and 5 bases at J, with 10 bases in the middle. Germline lookup yields CDR1 SGHRS and CDR2 YFSETQ. The specimen sequenced was peripheral blood. The V gene is TRBV5-1, the J gene TRBJ1-5, with a tentative D call TRBD1 (5 bases). This sequence was found in an older man with acute or convalescent COVID-19. The CDR3 reads CASSPLGDQPQHF. In DNA form, the CDR3 reads TGCGCCAGCAGCCCCTTAGGGGATCAGCCCCAGCATTTT. The variable domain in full, with the rest retrieved from reference TRBV5-1 and TRBJ1-5, is KAGVTQTPRYLIKTRGQQVTLSCSPISGHRSVSWYQQTPGQGLQFLFEYFSETQRNKGNFPGRFSGRQFSNSRSEMNVSTLELGDSALYLCASSPLGDQPQHFGDGTRLSIL.